This is a list of T cell receptor beta chains from one sample in a study of cytomegalovirus exposure and HLA in healthy donors. TCRdb's table, derived via immunoSEQ multiplex PCR, lists solely in-frame clones and lacks some. Here the sample spans 200,000 to 300,000 clones, approximately 81% being singletons. The sequencing sample was made of PBMCs. The receptors here all came from a woman aged 55-70 years in good health and CMV-seropositive. Each CDR3 is given with its conserved first and last residue. D genes are given only for firm matches. Clone size appears in some rows only: once, few, many, or a class for an expanded clone.

V gene,D gene,J gene,clone size,CDR3 protein,CDR3 DNA
TRBV27,-,TRBJ2-5,-,CASSLVWGAETQYF,TGTGCCAGCAGTTTGGTGTGGGGCGCGGAGACCCAGTACTTC
TRBV2,TRBD2,TRBJ2-1,few,CASSYGLANTNEQFF,TGTGCCAGCAGTTACGGACTAGCAAATACCAATGAGCAGTTCTTC
TRBV5-6,-,TRBJ1-6,-,CASSLQFETSPLHF,TGTGCCAGCAGCCTACAGTTTGAAACTTCACCCCTCCACTTT
TRBV6-4,-,TRBJ2-6,-,CASSDGHHSGANVLTF,TGTGCCAGCAGTGACGGGCACCACTCTGGGGCCAACGTCCTGACTTTC
TRBV6-4,TRBD1,TRBJ2-5,-,CASSGGQGACLVQETQYF,TGTGCCAGCAGTGGGGGACAGGGGGCATGTCTGGTCCAAGAGACCCAGTACTTC
TRBV30,TRBD2,TRBJ2-1,-,CAWSRLGGINEQFF,TGTGCCTGGAGTCGGCTCGGGGGGATTAATGAGCAGTTCTTC
TRBV7-2,-,TRBJ1-1,-,CASSLGQGRYTEAFF,TGTGCCAGCAGCTTAGGCCAGGGGAGATACACTGAAGCTTTCTTT
TRBV30,-,TRBJ1-6,-,CAWGLPGLSHFRDSPLHF,TGTGCCTGGGGACTTCCGGGCCTGTCCCATTTTCGGGATTCACCCCTCCACTTT
TRBV11-3,-,TRBJ2-7,-,CASSFDGFQQYF,TGTGCCAGCAGCTTCGACGGGTTCCAACAGTACTTC
TRBV7-2,-,TRBJ1-5,-,CASSSQSRQPQHF,TGTGCCAGCAGCTCCCAGAGCAGGCAGCCCCAGCATTTT
TRBV9,TRBD2,TRBJ2-4,-,CASSVGLREGPLTKNIQYF,TGTGCCAGCAGCGTAGGTTTGCGGGAGGGCCCCCTCACCAAAAACATTCAGTACTTC
TRBV27,-,TRBJ2-1,few,CASSLAGRRIEQFF,TGTGCCAGCAGTTTAGCGGGAAGGCGGATTGAGCAGTTCTTC
TRBV6-5,-,TRBJ1-5,-,CASSPIQARRPQHF,TGTGCCAGCAGCCCCATACAGGCCCGGCGGCCCCAGCATTTT
TRBV10-3,TRBD1,TRBJ2-7,-,CATGGRGQGSYEQYF,TGTGCCACCGGAGGTAGGGGACAGGGGTCCTACGAGCAGTACTTC
TRBV9,-,TRBJ1-1,-,CASSGIGGLNTEAFF,TGTGCCAGCAGCGGAATAGGGGGTTTGAACACTGAAGCTTTCTTT
TRBV27,-,TRBJ2-7,-,CASRLGPHEQYF,TGTGCCAGCAGACTAGGACCCCACGAGCAGTACTTC
TRBV2,-,TRBJ1-5,-,CASSESGVKPQHF,TGTGCCAGCAGTGAATCCGGGGTTAAGCCCCAGCATTTT
TRBV6-5,TRBD1,TRBJ1-5,-,CASSSDRAQPQHF,TGTGCCAGCAGTTCGGACAGGGCTCAGCCCCAGCATTTT
TRBV7-7,-,TRBJ2-1,-,CASSLSQRPWNEQFF,TGTGCTAGCAGCTTATCCCAGCGGCCGTGGAATGAGCAGTTCTTC
TRBV5-1,TRBD2,TRBJ2-2,-,CASSSATSGSGTGELFF,TGCGCCAGCAGCTCCGCGACTAGCGGGAGTGGGACCGGGGAGCTGTTTTTT
TRBV27,-,TRBJ2-7,once,CASSFSSDRSYEQYF,TGTGCCAGCAGTTTTTCTAGCGACCGCTCCTACGAGCAGTACTTC
TRBV5-1,TRBD2,TRBJ2-1,-,CASSLAPGTSGVNNEQFF,TGCGCCAGCAGCTTGGCCCCCGGGACTAGCGGGGTTAACAATGAGCAGTTCTTC
TRBV29-1,-,TRBJ2-5,-,CSVFQESQETQYF,TGCAGCGTTTTTCAAGAGTCCCAAGAGACCCAGTACTTC
TRBV9,TRBD2,TRBJ2-1,-,CASSDSGTSYNEQFF,TGTGCCAGCAGTGATAGCGGGACATCCTACAATGAGCAGTTCTTC
TRBV2,TRBD2,TRBJ2-1,once,CASRPLAGGYNEQFF,TGTGCCAGCAGACCACTAGCGGGAGGGTACAATGAGCAGTTCTTC
TRBV19,-,TRBJ1-5,few,CASSMRQEIRQPQHF,TGTGCCAGTAGTATGCGACAGGAAATTCGACAGCCCCAGCATTTT
TRBV10-3,TRBD1,TRBJ1-1,-,CAISESGTGGTEAFF,TGTGCCATCAGTGAGTCCGGGACAGGGGGCACTGAAGCTTTCTTT
TRBV4-1,-,TRBJ2-1,few,CASSHIQYNEQFF,TGCGCCAGCAGCCATATCCAGTACAATGAGCAGTTCTTC
TRBV5-4,-,TRBJ1-4,-,CASSPYGMASEKLFF,TGTGCCAGCAGCCCATATGGTATGGCTTCCGAAAAACTGTTTTTT
TRBV6-5,-,TRBJ1-2,-,CASSYSISGNYGYTF,TGTGCCAGCAGTTACTCGATCTCGGGGAACTATGGCTACACCTTC
TRBV5-1,TRBD1,TRBJ2-1,-,CASSVTGYNEQFF,TGCGCCAGCAGCGTGACAGGGTACAATGAGCAGTTCTTC
TRBV5-1,-,TRBJ2-6,-,CASSLVLSGANVLTF,TGCGCCAGCAGCTTGGTCCTTTCTGGGGCCAACGTCCTGACTTTC
TRBV5-1,TRBD2,TRBJ2-1,-,CASSRPGAGGPGNEQFF,TGCGCCAGCAGCCGTCCGGGGGCGGGAGGGCCGGGGAATGAGCAGTTCTTC
TRBV23-1,TRBD1,TRBJ2-7,-,CASTDRCYEQYF,TGCGCCAGCACGGACAGGTGCTACGAGCAGTACTTC
TRBV5-4,-,TRBJ2-1,-,CASSLSSTPSEQFF,TGTGCCAGCAGCTTGAGTAGCACCCCATCTGAGCAGTTCTTC
TRBV6-1,TRBD1,TRBJ1-5,-,CASDRVSNQPQHF,TGTGCCAGTGACAGGGTTAGCAATCAGCCCCAGCATTTT
TRBV9,TRBD2,TRBJ2-3,-,CASNGAGASTDTQYF,TGTGCCAGCAACGGGGCGGGAGCTAGCACAGATACGCAGTATTTT
TRBV10-3,TRBD1,TRBJ1-5,once,CAISETRIGTGRITQHF,TGTGCCATCAGTGAAACAAGGATAGGGACAGGGAGGATCACCCAGCATTTT
TRBV6-1,TRBD1,TRBJ2-7,-,CASSIRQGSSYEQYF,TGTGCCAGCTCTATCAGACAGGGGAGCTCCTACGAGCAGTACTTC
TRBV6-5,-,TRBJ1-2,few,CASSSGPRGGYTF,TGTGCCAGCAGTAGCGGGCCCCGAGGAGGCTACACCTTC
TRBV5-1,TRBD1,TRBJ2-3,few,CASSLRGQGADTQYF,TGCGCCAGCAGCTTGAGGGGACAGGGCGCAGATACGCAGTATTTT
TRBV7-2,TRBD2,TRBJ2-7,-,CASSPDGGRDEQYF,TGTGCCAGCAGCCCCGATGGCGGGAGGGATGAGCAGTACTTC
TRBV6-6,TRBD1,TRBJ1-3,-,CASSAQGASGNTIYF,TGTGCCAGCAGTGCACAGGGGGCCTCTGGAAACACCATATATTTT
TRBV11-2,TRBD1,TRBJ1-1,-,CASSRQGTEAFF,TGTGCCAGCAGTAGACAGGGTACTGAAGCTTTCTTT
TRBV6-4,-,TRBJ2-7,few,CATKREHDEQYF,TGTGCCACCAAGAGGGAGCATGACGAGCAGTACTTC